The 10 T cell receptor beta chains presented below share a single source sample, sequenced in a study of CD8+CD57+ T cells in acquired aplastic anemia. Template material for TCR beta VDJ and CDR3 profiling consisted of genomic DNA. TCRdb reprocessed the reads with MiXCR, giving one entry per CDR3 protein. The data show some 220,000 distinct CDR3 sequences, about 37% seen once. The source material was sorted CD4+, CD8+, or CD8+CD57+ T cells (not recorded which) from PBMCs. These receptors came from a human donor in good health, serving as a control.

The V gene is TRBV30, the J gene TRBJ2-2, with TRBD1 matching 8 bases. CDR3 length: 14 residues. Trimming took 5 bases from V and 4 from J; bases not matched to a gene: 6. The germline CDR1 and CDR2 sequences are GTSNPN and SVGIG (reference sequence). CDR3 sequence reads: CAWGGTGGTGELFF. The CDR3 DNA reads TGTGCCTGGGGAGGGACAGGAGGCACCGGGGAGCTGTTTTTT.

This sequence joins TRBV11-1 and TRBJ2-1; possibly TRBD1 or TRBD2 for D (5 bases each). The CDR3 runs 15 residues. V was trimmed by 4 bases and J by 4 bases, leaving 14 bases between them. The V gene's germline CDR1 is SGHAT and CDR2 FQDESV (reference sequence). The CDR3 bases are TGTGCCAGCAGCTCCGAAGGGACCCCATACAATGAGCAGTTCTTC. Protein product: CASSSEGTPYNEQFF.

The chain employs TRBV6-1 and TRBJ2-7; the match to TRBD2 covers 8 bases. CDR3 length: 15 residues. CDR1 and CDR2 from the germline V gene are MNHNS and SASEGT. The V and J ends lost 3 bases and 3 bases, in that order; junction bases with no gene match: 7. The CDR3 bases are TGTGCCAGCAGTGACCTGTCTAGCGGGTACTACGAGCAGTACTTC. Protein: CASSDLSSGYYEQYF.

The CDR3 DNA is TGTGCCAGCAGCTTAGTAAGAGGGGGCCCGAGCTCCTACAATGAGCAGTTCTTC. Amino acids: CASSLVRGGPSSYNEQFF. The rearrangement joins TRBV11-2 to TRBJ2-1, with 7 bases identical to TRBD1. The CDR3 spans 18 residues. Losses at the gene ends were 1 base for V and 0 bases for J; bases not matched to a gene: 9. Germline loops: CDR1 SGHAT, CDR2 FQNNGV.

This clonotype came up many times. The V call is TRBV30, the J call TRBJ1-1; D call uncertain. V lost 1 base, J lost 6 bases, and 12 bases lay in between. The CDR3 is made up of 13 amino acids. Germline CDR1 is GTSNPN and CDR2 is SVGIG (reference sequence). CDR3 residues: CAWSGQMRAEAFF. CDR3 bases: TGTGCCTGGAGTGGGCAGATGAGGGCTGAAGCTTTCTTT. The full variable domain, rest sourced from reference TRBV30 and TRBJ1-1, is SQTIHQWPATLVQPVGSPLSLECTVEGTSNPNLYWYRQAAGRGLQLLFYSVGIGQISSEVPQNLSASRPQDRQFILSSKKLLLSDSGFYLCAWSGQMRAEAFFGQGTRLTVV.

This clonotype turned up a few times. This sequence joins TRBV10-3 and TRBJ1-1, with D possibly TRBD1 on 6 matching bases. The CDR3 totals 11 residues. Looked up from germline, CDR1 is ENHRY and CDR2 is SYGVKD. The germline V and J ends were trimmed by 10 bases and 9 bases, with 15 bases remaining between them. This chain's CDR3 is CATTWGGKAFF. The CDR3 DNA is TGTGCCACCACATGGGGGGGCAAAGCTTTCTTT.

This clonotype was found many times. CDR3 coding DNA: TGTGCCACCAGCAATTCGGGCAGCATGAACACTGAAGCTTTCTTT. Protein sequence: CATSNSGSMNTEAFF. The chain joins TRBV24-1 to TRBJ1-1, with D unclear. The germline V gene has CDR1 KGHDR and CDR2 SFDVKD. Between the trimmed V and J ends, which lost 7 bases and 0 bases, there was a span of 14 bases. The CDR3 is 15 residues long.

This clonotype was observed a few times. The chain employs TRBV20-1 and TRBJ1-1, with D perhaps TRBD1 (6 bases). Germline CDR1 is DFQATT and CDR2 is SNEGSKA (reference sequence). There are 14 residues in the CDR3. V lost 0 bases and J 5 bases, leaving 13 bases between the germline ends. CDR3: CSARDTGWYTEAFF. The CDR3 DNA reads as TGCAGTGCTAGAGACACAGGGTGGTATACTGAAGCTTTCTTT.

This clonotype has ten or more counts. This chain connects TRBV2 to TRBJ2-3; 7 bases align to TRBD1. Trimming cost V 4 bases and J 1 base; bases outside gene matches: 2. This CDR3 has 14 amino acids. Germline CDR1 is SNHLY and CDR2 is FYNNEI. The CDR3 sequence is CASSGTGGTDTQYF. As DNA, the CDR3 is TGTGCCAGCAGTGGGACAGGCGGCACAGATACGCAGTATTTT.

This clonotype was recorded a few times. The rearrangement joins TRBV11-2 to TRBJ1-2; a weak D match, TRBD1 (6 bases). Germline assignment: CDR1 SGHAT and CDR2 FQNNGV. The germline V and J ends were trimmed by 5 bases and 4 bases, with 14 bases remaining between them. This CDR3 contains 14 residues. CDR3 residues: CASSIAQGSYGYTF. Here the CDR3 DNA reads TGTGCCAGCAGCATAGCCCAGGGGAGCTATGGCTACACCTTC.